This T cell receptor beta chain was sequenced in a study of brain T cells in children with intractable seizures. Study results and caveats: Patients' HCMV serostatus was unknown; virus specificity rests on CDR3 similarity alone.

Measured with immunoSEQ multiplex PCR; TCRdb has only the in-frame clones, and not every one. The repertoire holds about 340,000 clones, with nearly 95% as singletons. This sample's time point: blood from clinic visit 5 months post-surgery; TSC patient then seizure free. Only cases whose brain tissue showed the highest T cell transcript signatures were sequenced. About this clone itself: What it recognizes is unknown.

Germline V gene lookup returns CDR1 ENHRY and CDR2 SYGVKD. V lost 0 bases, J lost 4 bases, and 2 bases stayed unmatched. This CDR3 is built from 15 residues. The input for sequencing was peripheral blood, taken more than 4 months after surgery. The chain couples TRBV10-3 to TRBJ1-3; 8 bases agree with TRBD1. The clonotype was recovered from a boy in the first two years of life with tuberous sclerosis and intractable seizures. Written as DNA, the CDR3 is TGTGCCATCAGTGAGTCTTGGACAGGGGGAAACACCATATATTTT. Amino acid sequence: CAISESWTGGNTIYF.